This T cell receptor (beta chain) was identified during a study of OX40 agonist ivuxolimab in advanced cancers. Study details: Three patients, one with hepatocellular carcinoma and two with cutaneous melanoma, achieved partial responses.

Study findings and constraints: Partly responding patients at 0.1-3.0 mg/kg showed some of the smallest clonal expansion. Fewer expanded clones were found on average in CD4+ than in CD8+ T cells. In the expanded peripheral T cells, antigen specificity was never determined.

This clone showed up just once. What it recognizes is unknown. This CDR3 has 13 amino acids. Germline assignment: CDR1 SQVTM and CDR2 ANQGSEA. The germline V and J ends were trimmed by 7 bases and 9 bases, with 19 bases remaining between them. Data came from immunoSEQ multiplex PCR; TCRdb stores just in-frame clones and leaves some out. Of 47,000 or so clones listed, around 87% were seen once; the top ten hold 11%. The TCR comes from an adult with an advanced solid tumor such as melanoma, head and neck, liver or kidney cancer. The rearrangement links TRBV29-1 to TRBJ2-1, with D unresolved. This specimen consisted of CD4+ or CD8+ T cells sorted from blood, obtained in a trial of the OX40 agonist ivuxolimab. CDR3 region: CSADGLVLPEQFF. The CDR3 bases are TGCAGCGCCGACGGATTAGTGTTACCTGAGCAGTTCTTC.